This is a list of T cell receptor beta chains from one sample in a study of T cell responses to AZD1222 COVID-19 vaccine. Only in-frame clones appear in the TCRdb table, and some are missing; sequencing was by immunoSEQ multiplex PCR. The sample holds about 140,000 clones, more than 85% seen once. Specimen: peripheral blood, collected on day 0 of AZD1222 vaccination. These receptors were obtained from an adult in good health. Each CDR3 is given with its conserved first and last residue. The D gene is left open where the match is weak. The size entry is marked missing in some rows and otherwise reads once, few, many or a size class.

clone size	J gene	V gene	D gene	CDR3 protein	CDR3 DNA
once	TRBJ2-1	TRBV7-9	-	CASSLADLNEQFF	TGTGCCAGCAGCTTAGCTGACCTTAATGAGCAGTTCTTC
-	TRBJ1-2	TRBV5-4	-	CASSLDSYGYTF	TGTGCCAGCAGCCTAGACAGCTATGGCTACACCTTC
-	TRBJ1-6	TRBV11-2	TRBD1	CASSSTGTEESPLHF	TGTGCCAGCAGCTCAACCGGGACAGAAGAATCACCCCTCCACTTT
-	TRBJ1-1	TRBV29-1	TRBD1	CSVSTGGAGTEAFF	TGCAGCGTTTCGACAGGGGGCGCAGGTACTGAAGCTTTCTTT
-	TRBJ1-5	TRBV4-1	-	CASSQTRNQPQHF	TGCGCCAGCAGCCAGACAAGAAATCAGCCCCAGCATTTT
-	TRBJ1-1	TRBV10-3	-	CAISERRNTEAFF	TGTGCCATCAGTGAGAGAAGGAACACTGAAGCTTTCTTT
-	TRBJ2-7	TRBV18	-	CASSPGYSYEQYF	TGTGCCAGCTCACCCGGGTACTCCTACGAGCAGTACTTC
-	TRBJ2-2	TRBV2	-	CASRASWGETGELFF	TGTGCCAGCAGGGCCAGCTGGGGGGAGACCGGGGAGCTGTTTTTT
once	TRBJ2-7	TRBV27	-	CASSLGQYSEQYF	TGTGCCAGCAGTTTGGGACAATATAGCGAGCAGTACTTC
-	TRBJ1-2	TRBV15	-	CATSRDLGQEYAF	TGTGCCACCAGCAGAGATCTTGGGCAGGAGTACGCCTTC
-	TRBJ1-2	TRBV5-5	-	CASSLRTGNNYGYTF	TGTGCCAGCAGCTTGAGAACGGGCAATAACTATGGCTACACCTTC
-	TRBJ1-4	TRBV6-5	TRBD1	CASSLTGRNEKLFF	TGTGCCAGCAGCCTGACAGGGAGGAATGAAAAACTGTTTTTT
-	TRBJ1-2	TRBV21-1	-	CASSVRDPLGYGYTF	TGTGCCAGCAGCGTCCGGGATCCATTAGGCTATGGCTACACCTTC
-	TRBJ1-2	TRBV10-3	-	CAISPAEDGNYGYTF	TGTGCCATCAGCCCAGCCGAAGACGGGAACTATGGCTACACCTTC
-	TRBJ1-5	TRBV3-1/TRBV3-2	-	CASSQGVYSNQPQHF	TGTGCCAGCAGCCAAGGGGTTTATAGCAATCAGCCCCAGCATTTT
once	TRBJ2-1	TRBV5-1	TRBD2	CASSPLAGGYNEQFF	TGCGCCAGCAGCCCTCTAGCGGGAGGTTACAATGAGCAGTTCTTC
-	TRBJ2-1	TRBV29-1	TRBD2	CSVALAGGRNEQFF	TGCAGCGTCGCACTAGCGGGTGGGCGCAATGAGCAGTTCTTC
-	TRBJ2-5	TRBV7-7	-	CASSLGVGSQETQYF	TGTGCTAGCAGCTTAGGGGTGGGTAGCCAAGAGACCCAGTACTTC
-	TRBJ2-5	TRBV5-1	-	CASSLVLGETQYF	TGCGCCAGCAGCTTGGTACTAGGAGAGACCCAGTACTTC
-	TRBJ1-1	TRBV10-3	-	CAISESPGLAFF	TGTGCCATCAGTGAGTCGCCGGGGTTAGCTTTCTTT
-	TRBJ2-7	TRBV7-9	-	CASSLLRSEQYF	TGTGCCAGCAGCTTACTCAGGAGCGAGCAGTACTTC
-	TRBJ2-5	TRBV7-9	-	CASSRWEETQYF	TGTGCCAGCAGCCGTTGGGAAGAGACCCAGTACTTC
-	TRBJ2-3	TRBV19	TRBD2	CASSIGRAIDTQYF	TGTGCCAGTAGTATCGGGAGGGCCATAGATACGCAGTATTTT
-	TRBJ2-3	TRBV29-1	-	CSVERRADTQYF	TGCAGCGTTGAAAGGAGGGCTGATACGCAGTATTTT
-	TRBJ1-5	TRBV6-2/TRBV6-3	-	CASSYSGVDQPQHF	TGTGCCAGCAGTTACTCAGGGGTCGACCAGCCCCAGCATTTT
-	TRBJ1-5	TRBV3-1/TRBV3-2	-	CASSQGGQPQHF	TGTGCCAGCAGCCAGGGAGGGCAGCCCCAGCATTTT